This TCR beta chain derives from a study of blood T cells in healthy people across ages. This clonotype was counted at least ten times. V lost 4 bases and J 2 bases, leaving 5 bases between the germline ends. Germline V gene lookup returns CDR1 SGHTA and CDR2 FQGTGA. The CDR3 length is 13 residues. A second PCR of about 7 to 11 cycles used a sample-barcoded 5' primer and a J-beta primer mix. TCRdb itself ran the 5' RACE reads through MiXCR, one entry per CDR3 protein. The sample records more than 1,000,000 distinct CDR3 sequences, 25% being singletons. This sample was shared with a second study, whose subject was T cells of mothers and their children.

The sequenced material came from blood. The V call is TRBV7-3, the J call TRBJ2-2; D gene ambiguous. This receptor was obtained from a girl aged 2 to 9 in good health. In DNA, the CDR3 is TGTGCCAGCAGCTCGCCTAACACCGGGGAGCTGTTTTTT. It codes for CASSSPNTGELFF. Combining the CDR3 with reference TRBV7-3 and TRBJ2-2 gives the whole variable domain GAGVSQTPSNKVTEKGKYVELRCDPISGHTALYWYRQSLGQGPEFLIYFQGTGAADDSGLPNDRFFAVRPEGSVSTLKIQRTERGDSAVYLCASSSPNTGELFFGEGSRLTVL.